This TCR beta chain was profiled in a study of blood T cell repertoires in COVID-19. CDR3 length: 16 amino acids. Germline-derived CDR1 and CDR2 are SGHDT and YYEEEE. Between the trimmed V and J ends, which lost 3 bases and 8 bases, there was a span of 23 bases. Data came from immunoSEQ multiplex PCR; TCRdb stores just in-frame clones and leaves some out. The table lists under 450,000 clones, more than 70% of them singletons. This sequence originates from a man under 40 who had recovered from COVID-19. The rearrangement joins TRBV5-6 to TRBJ1-2, with TRBD1 as a possible D gene (5 bases). Sequencing input: PBMCs or T cells enriched from blood (not recorded which). CDR3 sequence (DNA): TGTGCCAGCAGCTCCCTGACAGACCGTTATCTATCCGGCTACACCTTC. Translated: CASSSLTDRYLSGYTF.